The 13 T cell receptor beta chains listed next were all sequenced from one sample in a study of CD8+ T cells in alopecia areata. Markers including CD4, CD8alpha, NKG2D and NKG2ACE guided sorting of pooled cutaneous lymph node cells. Sequencing relied on a cDNA template that was reverse transcribed from extracted RNA. Some clones are missing from TCRdb's copy, which holds only in-frame ones; the method was immunoSEQ multiplex PCR. This sample shows approximately 280,000 clones and no singletons; approximately 1.2% rests with the ten largest. The sequenced sample consisted of CD4+ T cells sorted from a lymph node. The source of these receptors is a C3H/HeJ mouse with alopecia areata. MHC haplotype: H2-k.

This clone appeared a few times. Gene names and germline refer to mouse. The read ends 4 residues before the CDR3 terminus; that terminus is restored from the germline J gene. The sample has other DNA sequences that encode this CDR3 too. V and J are TRBV13-3 and TRBJ2-2; maybe TRBD2 (6 bases). The CDR3 covers 13 residues. V gave up 2 bases and J gave up 5 bases, with 7 bases separating them. Germline loops: CDR1 NNHDY, CDR2 SYVADS. This CDR3 is CASSDWGTGQLYF. The sequenced part of the CDR3 DNA is TGTGCCAGCAGTGACTGGGGAACCGGG.

This clone appeared a few times. Each gene name is a mouse one. The read terminates 4 residues before the CDR3 end, so the remaining end is supplied by the germline J gene. This chain joins TRBV19 and TRBJ2-2; no clear D gene. The CDR3 totals 12 residues. Trimming cost V 2 bases and J 3 bases, with 2 bases left between them. The germline V gene has CDR1 FNHDT and CDR2 SITEND (reference sequence). The CDR3 protein is CASSIYTGQLYF. CDR3 DNA, as far as it was read: TGTGCCAGCAGTATCTACACCGGG.

Points on this clone: Germline and genes here are mouse. The sequenced fragment ends 4 residues before the CDR3 boundary, so the rest is inferred from the germline J gene. The rearrangement uses TRBV13-2 and TRBJ2-7; D gene unclear. Germline CDR1 is NNHNN and CDR2 is SYGAGS (reference sequence). The CDR3 loop spans 12 amino acids. Incomplete CDR3 DNA: TGTGCCAGCGGACACAGAATTTAT. Protein product: CASGHRIY. The whole CDR3 protein is CASGHRIYEQYF.

As for this clone: Germline and genes here are mouse. The CDR3 DNA, read in part, is TGTGCCTGGAGTCTAAGGCCAGGGGACTCC. Its translation is CAWSLRPGDS. The CDR3 in its entirety is CAWSLRPGDSDYTF. V usage is TRBV31 and J usage is TRBJ1-2, with D possibly TRBD1 on 6 matching bases. The sequence runs out 4 residues before the end of the CDR3; the remainder is reconstructed from the germline J gene. In germline, CDR1 is GKSSPN, CDR2 SITVG. The V and J ends lost 0 bases and 3 bases respectively, with 11 bases between them. The CDR3 consists of 14 residues.

With regard to this clone: Gene names are the mouse ones. Coverage ceases 4 residues before the CDR3 finishes, and the germline J gene fills in the end. In the same sample, other DNA sequences code for this CDR3. The rearrangement links TRBV13-1 to TRBJ2-1, with 8 positions matching TRBD2. Germline V CDR1 and CDR2: NSHNY, SYGAGN. The CDR3 covers 15 residues. J was trimmed by 1 base and V by 1 base; bases with no gene match: 1. The part of the CDR3 DNA that was read is TGTGCCAGCAGTGATTGGGGGGGAAACTATGCT. This encodes CASSDWGGNYA. The CDR3 in full is CASSDWGGNYAEQFF.

Points on this clone: Gene labels here are mouse ones. From the germline J gene comes the end of the CDR3, since the read stops 4 residues before it. The chain recombines TRBV15 with TRBJ2-3; TRBD1 matches 9 bases. The trim removed 9 bases at V and 4 bases at J, leaving 5 bases unmatched. Germline values: CDR1 SGHND, CDR2 FRSKSL. The CDR3 extends over 13 amino acids. CDR3 amino acids: CARTGGSTETLYF. Incomplete CDR3 DNA: TGTGCCAGGACAGGGGGGTCGACAGAA.

Only a few counts were recorded for this clone. These gene names are mouse names. Read sequence stops 4 residues before the CDR3 end, and the germline J gene provides the missing end. Within the sample, other DNA sequences also encode this same CDR3. The chain carries TRBV5 and TRBJ1-1, with D perhaps matching TRBD1 (5 bases). Germline assignment: CDR1 LGHNA and CDR2 YNLKQL (reference sequence). The CDR3 extends over 14 amino acids. V was shortened by 4 bases and J by 0 bases, with 9 bases between the two germline ends. The CDR3 region is CASSLTGANTEVFF. CDR3 bases read: TGTGCCAGCAGCCTCACAGGTGCAAACACA.

Comment on this clone: Gene labels here are mouse ones. Coverage ceases 4 residues before the CDR3 finishes, and the germline J gene fills in the end. The V and J genes are TRBV29 and TRBJ1-1; D possibly corresponds to TRBD1 (6 bases). The CDR3 covers 14 residues. The V gene lost 5 bases and the J gene lost 4 bases, with 14 bases spanning the gap. From germline, CDR1 is MSHET and CDR2 SYDVDS. The DNA read from the CDR3 is TGTGCTAGCAGTCCCCGGGGGGCGCGCACA. This codes for CASSPRGART. The complete CDR3 protein is CASSPRGARTEVFF.

Concerning this clone itself: The listed genes are named as in mouse. The CDR3 end falls 3 residues outside the read, so it is completed with the germline J gene. The V and J genes are TRBV13-1 and TRBJ1-6; perhaps TRBD1 as D (6 bases). TRBJ1-6 is an open reading frame, and its role is uncertain. CDR3 length: 16 amino acids. CDR1 and CDR2 from the germline V gene are NSHNY and SYGAGN. V lost 0 bases and J 5 bases, leaving 12 bases between the germline ends. The sequenced part of the CDR3 DNA is TGTGCCAGCAGTGATGCTTGGGGGGCGGATAATTCGCCC. Amino acid sequence: CASSDAWGADNSP. The whole CDR3 sequence is CASSDAWGADNSPLYF.

This clone was seen a handful of times. The gene names given are mouse names. With the read ending 3 residues before the CDR3 end, the germline J gene is used to fill in that end. This chain joins TRBV5 and TRBJ1-6; D is possibly TRBD1 (5 bases). TRBJ1-6 is an ORF for which the function is uncertain. The V and J ends lost 0 bases and 3 bases respectively, with 9 bases between them. There are 16 residues in the CDR3. The V gene's germline CDR1 is LGHNA and CDR2 YNLKQL (reference sequence). CDR3 DNA, as far as it was read: TGTGCCAGCAGCCAAGATGACAGATTCTATAATTCGCCC. It translates to CASSQDDRFYNSP. The CDR3 in full is CASSQDDRFYNSPLYF.

This clone was observed a handful of times. Gene names and germline refer to mouse. The CDR3 is cut off 4 residues early in the read; its end comes from the germline J gene. This rearrangement joins TRBV13-3 to TRBJ2-4, with 8 bases that match TRBD1. The CDR3 is 15 amino acids. V was pared by 4 bases and J by 0 bases, with 4 bases of the junction left unmatched. The germline V gene has CDR1 NNHDY and CDR2 SYVADS. CDR3: CASSLRDRSQNTLYF. The DNA read from the CDR3 is TGTGCCAGCAGTCTTCGGGACAGGAGTCAAAAC. The entire variable domain, with the rest obtained from reference TRBV13-3 and TRBJ2-4, is as follows: EAAVTQSPRSKVAVTGGKVTLSCHQTNNHDYMYWYRQDTGHGLRLIHYSYVADSTEKGDIPDGYKASRPSQENFSLILELASLSQTAVYFCASSLRDRSQNTLYFGAGTRLSVL.

A remark on this clone: Gene names denote mouse genes. The read comes to an end 4 residues before the CDR3 does, leaving the germline J gene to fill in the end. The J gene is TRBJ2-1, the V gene TRBV14; D gene ambiguous. The germline CDR1 and CDR2 sequences are SGHDT and FRDEAV. The CDR3 is made up of 13 amino acids. V was cut by 3 bases and J by 3 bases, with 7 bases left in between. The CDR3 reads CASSSQLYAEQFF. The CDR3 DNA, read in part, is TGTGCCAGCAGTTCCCAGCTCTATGCT.

This clone was picked up many times. Gene names are the mouse ones. The CDR3 end is not reached by the read, which stops 4 residues before it; the germline J gene fills it in. This chain links TRBV13-1 with TRBJ1-2; a possible D gene is TRBD1 (5 bases). Trimming stripped 2 bases from V and 3 bases from J, with 11 bases between. This CDR3 contains 14 residues. CDR1 NSHNY and CDR2 SYGAGN come from the germline V gene. CDR3 loop: CASSEGRADSDYTF. CDR3 DNA (partial): TGTGCCAGCAGTGAGGGCAGGGCGGACTCC.